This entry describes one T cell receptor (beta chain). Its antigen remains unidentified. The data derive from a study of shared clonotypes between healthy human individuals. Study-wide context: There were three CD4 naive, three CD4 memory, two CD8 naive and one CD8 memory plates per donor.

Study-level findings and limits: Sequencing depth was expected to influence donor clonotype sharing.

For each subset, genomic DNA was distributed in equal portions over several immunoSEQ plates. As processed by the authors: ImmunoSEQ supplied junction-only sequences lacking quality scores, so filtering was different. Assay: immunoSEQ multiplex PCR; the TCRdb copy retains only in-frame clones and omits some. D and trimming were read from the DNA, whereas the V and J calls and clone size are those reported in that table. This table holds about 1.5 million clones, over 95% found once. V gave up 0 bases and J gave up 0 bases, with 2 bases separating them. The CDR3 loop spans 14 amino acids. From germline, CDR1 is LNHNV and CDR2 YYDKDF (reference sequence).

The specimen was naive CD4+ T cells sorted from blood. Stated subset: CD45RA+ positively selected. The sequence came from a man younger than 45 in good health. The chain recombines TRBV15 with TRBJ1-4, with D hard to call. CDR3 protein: CATSREATNEKLFF. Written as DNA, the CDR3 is TGTGCCACCAGCAGAGAAGCAACTAATGAAAAACTGTTTTTT. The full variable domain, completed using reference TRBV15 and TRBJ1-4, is DAMVIQNPRYQVTQFGKPVTLSCSQTLNHNVMYWYQQKSSQAPKLLFHYYDKDFNNEADTPDNFQSRRPNTSFCFLDIRSPGLGDTAMYLCATSREATNEKLFFGSGTQLSVL.